This is a list of T cell receptor beta chains from one sample in a study of blood T cell repertoires in COVID-19. The repertoire was sequenced with immunoSEQ multiplex PCR; TCRdb's copy has only in-frame clones and lacks some. This sample yields a few hundred thousand clones, of which about 84% are seen a single time; 3.5% to 4.5% belongs to the top ten. Source material: PBMCs or T cells enriched from blood (not recorded which). The receptors here all came from a man aged 25 to 40 with acute COVID-19. CDR3s include the opening cysteine and the closing phenylalanine or tryptophan. D genes are given only for firm matches. Size is stated for part of the rows, as once, few or many counts, or as a class when the clone is expanded.

J | D | size | V | DNA | CDR3
TRBJ2-1 | TRBD1 | . | TRBV24-1 | TGTGCCACCAGTGAGCAAAGGGGGCCCTCCTACAATGAGCAGTTCTTC | CATSEQRGPSYNEQFF
TRBJ2-7 | . | . | TRBV11-2 | TGTGCCAGCAACCTCAGACCCAACAGGGTGCCCTCAGACTACGAGCAGTACTTC | CASNLRPNRVPSDYEQYF
TRBJ2-1 | . | few | TRBV18 | TGTGCCAGCTCACCACTGGATCGGGGAGGTGGAGATGAGCAGTTCTTC | CASSPLDRGGGDEQFF
TRBJ1-1 | . | . | TRBV25-1 | TGTGCCAGCAGTGAATTTCGACAGTTGAACACTGAAGCTTTCTTT | CASSEFRQLNTEAFF
TRBJ2-1 | . | few | TRBV5-1 | TGCGCCAGCAGACTAGCTGGGGGTGAGCAGTTCTTC | CASRLAGGEQFF
TRBJ1-5 | . | . | TRBV28 | TGTGCCAGCAAGCCAGGGGCAGGCAATCAGCCCCAGCATTTT | CASKPGAGNQPQHF
TRBJ1-6 | . | many | TRBV5-1 | TGCGCCAGCAGCTTGGAAGCAGGCTCCTATAATTCACCCCTCCACTTT | CASSLEAGSYNSPLHF
TRBJ1-1 | . | few | TRBV10-1 | TGCGCCAGCAGTCCAGGACTGGGAGAAGCTTTCTTT | CASSPGLGEAFF
TRBJ2-7 | TRBD2 | . | TRBV2 | TGTGCCAGCAGTGAACGCGTGGCGGAAGCGGGGGGCTACGAGCAGTACTTC | CASSERVAEAGGYEQYF
TRBJ2-7 | TRBD2 | . | TRBV7-9 | TGTGCCAGCAGCTCAATAGCGGGGGACTACTACGAGCAGTACTTC | CASSSIAGDYYEQYF
TRBJ2-2 | TRBD1 | . | TRBV25-1 | TGTGCCAGCCGACCGGCCGGGACAGGGAACACCGGGGAGCTGTTTTTT | CASRPAGTGNTGELFF
TRBJ1-1 | . | . | TRBV29-1 | TGCAGCGTTGGTACGGCGCGGGGGACTGAAGCTTTCTTT | CSVGTARGTEAFF
TRBJ1-2 | . | . | TRBV27 | TGTGCCAGCAGTTTTCGCGAAGCGACGGGCTACACCTTC | CASSFREATGYTF
TRBJ1-4 | TRBD1 | . | TRBV10-2 | TGCGCCAGCAGTGAGTGGGACAGGGGGCGCAAACTGTTTTTT | CASSEWDRGRKLFF
TRBJ1-1 | . | . | TRBV10-3 | TGTGCCATCAGTGAGGGCAGGCCCATGAACACTGAAGCTTTCTTT | CAISEGRPMNTEAFF
TRBJ1-4 | . | . | TRBV19 | TGTGCCAGTAGTGGAGTGAAGAATGAAAAACTGTTTTTT | CASSGVKNEKLFF
TRBJ1-2 | TRBD1 | . | TRBV7-3 | TGTGCCAGCAGGGACGGACAGGGTGGTGGCTACACCTTC | CASRDGQGGGYTF
TRBJ1-6 | TRBD1 | . | TRBV12-5 | TGTGCTAGTGGACCTACCGGGACAGGAAATTCACCCCTCCACTTT | CASGPTGTGNSPLHF